The 26 T cell receptor beta chains below all came from one sample that was sequenced in a study of neurological immune-mediated disorders (dated by TCRdb to about 2019). The protocol used for the library was 5' RACE. Sequencer: Illumina HiSeq 2500. Starting from the raw public reads, TCRdb applied fastp trimming at Q25, assembled clones with MiXCR and retained in-frame beta chains. Every CDR3 protein is listed once, alongside the most common genes and DNA of its rows. The sample data list about 120,000 distinct CDR3 sequences, and approximately 3.2% of these were observed just once. Of the sample, about 1.2% falls within the top ten clones. The sample taken for sequencing was PBMCs. All receptors come from a woman in her twenties or thirties with multiple sclerosis.

This clonotype was recorded many times. This chain joins TRBV20-1 and TRBJ2-7; 7 bases align to TRBD1. Germline V gives CDR1 DFQATT, CDR2 SNEGSKA (reference sequence). Trimming cost V 3 bases and J 3 bases; bases outside gene matches: 11. The CDR3 runs to 15 residues. In DNA, the CDR3 is TGCAGTGCTAGCCGGAATGACAGGGAAATCTACGAGCAGTACTTC. This translates into CSASRNDREIYEQYF.

The sample holds a few counts of this clonotype. The rearrangement joins TRBV7-9 to TRBJ1-1; unclear D gene. The CDR3 is 14 amino acids. In germline, CDR1 is SEHNR, CDR2 FQNEAQ (reference sequence). Trimming cost V 2 bases and J 5 bases, with 12 bases left between them. Here the CDR3 DNA reads TGTGCCAGCAGCTTATCGCGCCAGCATACTGAAGCTTTCTTT. This sequence encodes CASSLSRQHTEAFF.

In regard to this clonotype: Sequence at one end of the junction differs from germline and may be a read error. The rearrangement links TRBV18 to TRBJ2-2; possibly TRBD2 for D (5 bases). Germline V gene sequence: CDR1 KGHSH, CDR2 LQKENI. This CDR3 has 16 amino acids. The CDR3 region is CASSPAGVEGTGDLFF. The CDR3 nucleotides are TGTGCCAGCTCACCCGCCGGGGTGGAAGGCACCGGGGATCTGTTTTTT.

In its sample, this clonotype was seen many times. The chain recombines TRBV6-1 with TRBJ2-3; perhaps TRBD2 as D (5 bases). The germline gives CDR1 MNHNS, CDR2 SASEGT. The CDR3 runs to 18 residues. Trimming cost V 5 bases and J 2 bases, with 23 bases left between them. Here the CDR3 DNA reads TGTGCCAGCAGTCCATTAACAGCAACCTCGGGATACACAGATACGCAGTATTTT. Protein sequence: CASSPLTATSGYTDTQYF.

This clonotype was observed at least ten times. The rearrangement links TRBV15 to TRBJ2-7; D gene uncertain. CDR1 is LNHNV and CDR2 is YYDKDF in the germline V gene (reference sequence). The V end was cut by 0 bases, the J end by 4 bases, with 7 bases between. The CDR3 spans 13 residues. The CDR3 reads CATSRDKMYEQYF. CDR3 nucleotides: TGTGCCACCAGCAGAGATAAGATGTACGAGCAGTACTTC.

CDR3 sequence (DNA): TGTGCCAGTAGTGGGCCACAGGGCTATCAGCCCCAGCATTTT. The encoded protein is CASSGPQGYQPQHF. This chain links TRBV19 with TRBJ1-5; tentatively, D is TRBD1 (6 bases). CDR1 LNHDA and CDR2 SQIVND come from the germline V gene (reference sequence). Trimming removed 5 bases from V and 5 bases from J, with 13 bases in between. This CDR3 contains 14 residues.

In this sample, this clonotype turned up many times. The chain joins TRBV7-2 to TRBJ2-2; D is ambiguous. Trimming took off 1 base at V and 1 base at J, with 19 bases between the two ends. The CDR3 sequence is 19 residues long. CDR1 SGHTA and CDR2 FQGNSA come from the germline V gene. CDR3 nucleotides: TGTGCCAGCAGCTTAGTTCGAACCACATTCACAAGGAACACCGGGGAGCTGTTTTTT. This translates into CASSLVRTTFTRNTGELFF.

This clonotype was observed many times. The chain links TRBV20-1 to TRBJ1-1; 7 positions match TRBD1. The CDR3 has 13 residues. With V trimmed by 5 bases and J by 4 bases, 7 bases remained unmatched. Germline CDR1 DFQATT, CDR2 SNEGSKA (reference sequence). Here the CDR3 reads CSAETGRATEAFF. The CDR3 region has the DNA TGCAGTGCTGAGACAGGGAGAGCCACTGAAGCTTTCTTT.

At least ten counts were recorded for this clonotype. CDR3 sequence: CASSLKAGALLVDSNQPQHF. The CDR3 DNA follows: TGTGCCAGCAGCCTGAAGGCGGGGGCGCTTTTGGTAGATAGCAATCAGCCCCAGCATTTT. The rearrangement uses TRBV21-1 and TRBJ1-5; no check of the table's D call, TRBD1, against the DNA was made. TRBV21-1 is reported as a pseudogene. The CDR3 length is 20 residues.

This clonotype was detected many times. V usage is TRBV5-1 and J usage is TRBJ2-1; perhaps TRBD2 as D (6 bases). The CDR3 sequence is 13 residues long. Trimming cost V 4 bases and J 8 bases, with 13 bases left between them. CDR1 and CDR2 (germline): SGHRS, YFSETQ. CDR3 sequence: CASSVLAADEQFF. CDR3 sequence (DNA): TGCGCCAGCAGCGTACTAGCCGCCGATGAGCAGTTCTTC.

In this sample, this clonotype turned up many times. The chain's CDR3 is CASSSTAGVRFF. CDR3 nucleotide sequence: TGCGCCAGCAGCTCAACCGCAGGGGTACGGTTCTTC. The J gene is TRBJ2-1, the V gene TRBV5-1, with D maybe TRBD1 (6 bases). This CDR3 contains 12 residues. The germline CDR1 and CDR2 sequences are SGHRS and YFSETQ. Trimming removed 3 bases at V and 15 bases at J, with 16 bases between.

The table lists this clonotype with many counts. The CDR3 bases are TGTGCCAGCAGCTTTTGGGAAGCCAATGAGCAGTTCTTC. This translates into CASSFWEANEQFF. The V and J genes are TRBV11-2 and TRBJ2-1; D gene unclear. Germline assignment: CDR1 SGHAT and CDR2 FQNNGV. CDR3 length equals 13 residues. Trimming stripped 3 bases from V and 6 bases from J, with 9 bases between. Supplemented by reference TRBV11-2 and TRBJ2-1, the full variable domain reads EAGVAQSPRYKIIEKRQSVAFWCNPISGHATLYWYQQILGQGPKLLIQFQNNGVVDDSQLPKDRFSAERLKGVDSTLKIQPAKLEDSAVYLCASSFWEANEQFFGPGTRLTVL.

This clonotype was seen ten or more times. V and J are TRBV7-8 and TRBJ1-1; D may be TRBD1 (5 bases). Germline V gives CDR1 SGHVS, CDR2 FQNEAQ. This CDR3 is built from 15 residues. V was cut by 2 bases and J by 1 base, with 11 bases left in between. The chain's CDR3 is CASSLSGHPNTEAFF. As DNA, the CDR3 is TGTGCCAGCAGCTTATCCGGACACCCGAACACTGAAGCTTTCTTT.

This clonotype was counted many times. V gene TRBV7-9 combines with J gene TRBJ1-1; no firm D call. From germline, CDR1 is SEHNR and CDR2 FQNEAQ (reference sequence). V was trimmed by 1 base and J by 3 bases, leaving 9 bases between them. The CDR3 extends over 14 amino acids. CDR3 sequence: CASSLGGWDTEAFF. CDR3 DNA: TGTGCCAGCAGCTTAGGAGGTTGGGACACTGAAGCTTTCTTT.

There are a few counts of this clonotype. The chain has TRBV5-6 and TRBJ1-2; the D gene is possibly TRBD1 (5 bases). Germline lookup yields CDR1 SGHDT and CDR2 YYEEEE. This CDR3 spans 14 amino acids. Between the trimmed V and J ends, which lost 7 bases and 7 bases, there was a span of 20 bases. The CDR3 is CASSYVGELGGYTF. The CDR3 DNA reads TGTGCCAGCTCCTACGTAGGGGAATTGGGTGGCTACACCTTC.

This clonotype showed up just a few times. This chain links TRBV20-1 with TRBJ1-2, with D perhaps TRBD1 (6 bases). This CDR3 comprises 13 residues. Germline V gene sequence: CDR1 DFQATT, CDR2 SNEGSKA (reference sequence). V lost 3 bases and J 4 bases, leaving 12 bases between the germline ends. The CDR3 coding sequence is TGCAGTGCTAGCCGGGACACCAGCTATGGCTACACCTTC. It is translated as CSASRDTSYGYTF.

This clonotype was picked up many times. The chain employs TRBV12-3 or TRBV12-4 and TRBJ2-7; 10 positions agree with TRBD2. The V segment lost 6 bases and the J segment 3 bases; nucleotides outside the gene matches: 5. There are 14 residues in the CDR3. The CDR3 nucleotides read TGTGCCAGCAGCGAAATAGCGGGAGGCTACGAGCAGTACTTC. Translating it yields CASSEIAGGYEQYF.

Many counts were recorded for this clonotype. The chain uses TRBV6-5 and TRBJ2-3, with D tentatively TRBD1 (5 bases). V gave up 0 bases and J gave up 4 bases, with 8 bases separating them. The CDR3 sequence is 14 residues long. CDR1 and CDR2 (germline): MNHEY, SVGAGI. Here the CDR3 reads CASSYSSRADTQYF. CDR3 coding DNA: TGTGCCAGCAGTTACTCATCCAGGGCAGATACGCAGTATTTT.

This clonotype showed up many times. The V and J genes are TRBV5-6 and TRBJ2-1; a possible D gene is TRBD1 (5 bases). The CDR3 extends over 13 amino acids. The ends were cut back, 5 bases at V and 9 bases at J, with 15 bases in the middle. CDR1 SGHDT and CDR2 YYEEEE come from the germline V gene. The CDR3 sequence is CASRFQGDGEQFF. The DNA of the CDR3 is TGTGCCAGCAGGTTTCAGGGTGACGGTGAGCAGTTCTTC.

This clonotype has at least ten counts. The rearrangement joins TRBV20-1 to TRBJ2-1; TRBD2 matches 10 bases. This CDR3 has 14 amino acids. The J segment lost 5 bases and the V segment lost 3 bases, leaving 4 bases of the junction unmatched. Germline V gene sequence: CDR1 DFQATT, CDR2 SNEGSKA (reference sequence). The CDR3 DNA reads as TGCAGTGCTAGTTCACTAGCGGGAAACAATGAGCAGTTCTTC. It specifies CSASSLAGNNEQFF.

The chain uses TRBV2 and TRBJ2-7; D remains ambiguous. The length of the CDR3 is 12 residues. The V and J ends lost 7 bases and 2 bases respectively, with 9 bases between them. Germline lookup yields CDR1 SNHLY and CDR2 FYNNEI. CDR3 in amino acids: CASMDGPYEQYF. Written as DNA, the CDR3 is TGTGCCAGCATGGACGGACCCTACGAGCAGTACTTC.

This clonotype has a count of ten or more. The chain has TRBV7-6 and TRBJ1-1; the D is unclear. Germline CDR1 and CDR2: SGHVS and FNYEAQ. V lost 5 bases and J 0 bases, leaving 7 bases between the germline ends. CDR3 length: 13 residues. The CDR3 protein is CASSAFLNTEAFF. The CDR3, as DNA: TGTGCCAGCAGCGCATTTCTGAACACTGAAGCTTTCTTT.

Many counts were recorded for this clonotype. The chain recombines TRBV20-1 with TRBJ2-1; TRBD2 aligns across 14 bases. Germline lookup yields CDR1 DFQATT and CDR2 SNEGSKA (reference sequence). This CDR3 has 19 residues. J lost 0 bases, V lost 6 bases, and 13 bases had no gene match. This CDR3 reads CSARSGLAGGPSSYNEQFF. The CDR3 region has the DNA TGCAGTGCCAGAAGCGGACTAGCGGGAGGACCCAGCTCCTACAATGAGCAGTTCTTC.

This clonotype was counted ten times or more. The CDR3: CASSSPGGTVNTEAFF. CDR3 DNA: TGTGCCAGCAGCTCCCCGGGAGGGACAGTGAACACTGAAGCTTTCTTT. V and J are TRBV7-9 and TRBJ1-1; 7 nucleotides match TRBD1. The J segment lost 0 bases and the V segment lost 4 bases, leaving 8 bases of the junction unmatched. Germline-derived CDR1 and CDR2 are SEHNR and FQNEAQ (reference sequence). This CDR3 region has 16 residues.

This clonotype has at least ten counts. The V and J genes are TRBV12-3 or TRBV12-4 and TRBJ1-5; D not resolved. The CDR3 is 12 amino acids. V was trimmed by 6 bases and J by 3 bases, leaving 6 bases between them. In DNA form, the CDR3 reads TGTGCCAGCAGCCAAATCAATCAGCCCCAGCATTTT. This sequence encodes CASSQINQPQHF.

This clonotype was detected ten times or more. The gene calls are TRBV3-1 and TRBJ2-2; the match to TRBD2 covers 8 bases. Trimming took 2 bases from V and 3 from J; bases not matched to a gene: 5. Germline V lookup: CDR1 LGHDT, CDR2 YNNKEL (reference sequence). This CDR3 has 16 residues. Here the CDR3 DNA reads TGTGCCAGCAGCCAAAGCTGGCGGGGGGACACCGGGGAGCTGTTTTTT. Encoded protein: CASSQSWRGDTGELFF.